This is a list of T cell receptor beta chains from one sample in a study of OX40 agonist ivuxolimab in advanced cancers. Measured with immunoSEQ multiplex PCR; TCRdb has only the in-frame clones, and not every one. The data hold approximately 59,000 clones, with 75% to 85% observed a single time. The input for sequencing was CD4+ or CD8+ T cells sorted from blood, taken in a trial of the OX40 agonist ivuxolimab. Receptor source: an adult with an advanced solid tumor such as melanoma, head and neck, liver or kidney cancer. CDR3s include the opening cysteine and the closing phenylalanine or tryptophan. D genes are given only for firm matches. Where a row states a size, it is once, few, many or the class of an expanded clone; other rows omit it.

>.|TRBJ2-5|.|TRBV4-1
TGCGCCAGCAGCCAAGGGCAGGGGGGAGGTCAAGAGACCCAGTACTTC
CASSQGQGGGQETQYF
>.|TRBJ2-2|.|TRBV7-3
TGTGCCAGCAGCTTAGAATCGCCCGGGGAGCTGTTTTTT
CASSLESPGELFF
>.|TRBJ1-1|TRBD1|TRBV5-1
TGCGCCAGCAGCACACAGGGGCCGCTGGAGTCCGAAGCTTTCTTT
CASSTQGPLESEAFF
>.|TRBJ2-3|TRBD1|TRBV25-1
TGTGCCAGCAGAGCGGGACAGGGGACCACAGATACGCAGTATTTT
CASRAGQGTTDTQYF
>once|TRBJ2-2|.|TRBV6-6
TGTGCCAGCAGTTACCCATTGGCTAACACCGGGGAGCTGTTTTTT
CASSYPLANTGELFF
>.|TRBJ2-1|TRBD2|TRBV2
TGTGCCAGCAGTAGACTAGCGGGGCCAAATGAGCAGTTCTTC
CASSRLAGPNEQFF
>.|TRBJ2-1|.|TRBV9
TGTGCCAGCAGCGTAGTGTCAGGGGCAAGTGAGCAGTTCTTC
CASSVVSGASEQFF
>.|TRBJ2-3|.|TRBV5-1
TGCGCCAGCAGCTTGGCCGGCCACTCAGCAGATACGCAGTATTTT
CASSLAGHSADTQYF
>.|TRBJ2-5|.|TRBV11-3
TGTGCCAGCAGCGTCGGGACCCTATCGGGGGAGACCCAGTACTTC
CASSVGTLSGETQYF
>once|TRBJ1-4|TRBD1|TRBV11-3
TGTGCCAGCAGAGCACAGGGGGATGCGAGGGAAAAACTGTTTTTT
CASRAQGDAREKLFF
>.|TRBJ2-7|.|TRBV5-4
TGTGCCAGCAGCTTGACTGGGGCCTACGAGCAGTACTTC
CASSLTGAYEQYF
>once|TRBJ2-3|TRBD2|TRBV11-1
TGTGCCAGCAGCCCGGGGCGGGGGGCCGGCACAGATACGCAGTATTTT
CASSPGRGAGTDTQYF
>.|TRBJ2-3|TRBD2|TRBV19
TGTGCCAGTACCGGAAATCGGGGGGGCGCAGATACGCAGTATTTT
CASTGNRGGADTQYF
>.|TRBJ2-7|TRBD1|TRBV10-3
TGTGCCATCAGTGGGGGGACAGGGCGATACGAGCAGTACTTC
CAISGGTGRYEQYF
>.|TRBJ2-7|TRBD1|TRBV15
TGTGCCACCAGCAGAACCGGGACAGGGGTAAACGAGCAGTACTTC
CATSRTGTGVNEQYF
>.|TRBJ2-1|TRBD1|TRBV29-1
TGCAGCGGGGACAGGGGTTTCGTGGGGAATGAGCAGTTCTTC
CSGDRGFVGNEQFF
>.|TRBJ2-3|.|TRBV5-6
TGTGCCAGCACCTTGGGACCCCCAACAGATACGCAGTATTTT
CASTLGPPTDTQYF
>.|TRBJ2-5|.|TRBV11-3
TGTGCCAGCAGCTTCGGCAGTTATTGGGAGACCCAGTACTTC
CASSFGSYWETQYF
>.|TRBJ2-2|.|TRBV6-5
TGTGCCAGCAGAGGGACCCAGGGTAGCGGGGAGCTGTTTTTT
CASRGTQGSGELFF
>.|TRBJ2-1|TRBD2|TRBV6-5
TGTGCCAGCAGCGCCACTAGCGGGGTAGGGCATGAGCAGTTCTTC
CASSATSGVGHEQFF
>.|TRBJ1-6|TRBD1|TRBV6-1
TGTGCCAGCAGTGGGCCGGGACAGGCCAATTCGCCCCTCCACTTT
CASSGPGQANSPLHF
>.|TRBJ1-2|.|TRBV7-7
TGTGCCAGCAGCTTAGTTTGGGGCCCCTCCAACTATGGCTACACCTTC
CASSLVWGPSNYGYTF
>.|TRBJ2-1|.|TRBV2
TGTGCCAGCAGTCGGACGGGTTACAATGAGCAGTTCTTC
CASSRTGYNEQFF
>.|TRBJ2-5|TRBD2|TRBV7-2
TGTGCCAGCAGCATGGACCCGGGGGGGTCGGAGACCCAGTACTTC
CASSMDPGGSETQYF
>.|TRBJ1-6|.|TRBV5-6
TGTGCCAGCAGCTTGTATGCAGATAATTCACCCCTCCACTTT
CASSLYADNSPLHF
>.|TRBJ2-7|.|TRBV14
TGTGCCAGCAGCCAAGCGGGGTTGGGGCTATACGAGCAGTACTTC
CASSQAGLGLYEQYF
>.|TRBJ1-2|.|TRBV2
TGTGCCAGCAGTGAAGCGGGGGGGCTCTGGGGCTACACCTTC
CASSEAGGLWGYTF
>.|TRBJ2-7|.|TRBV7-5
TGTGCCAGAAGCTCTGGGTGGGCGGGATTCCCTTACTACGAGCAGTACTTC
CARSSGWAGFPYYEQYF
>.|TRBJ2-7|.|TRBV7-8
TGTGCCAGCAGCTTAGGCGTGGCCTACTACGAGCAGTACTTC
CASSLGVAYYEQYF
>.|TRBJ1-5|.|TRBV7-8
TGTGCCAGCAGCTTAGACCCGGTCGATCAGCCCCAGCATTTT
CASSLDPVDQPQHF
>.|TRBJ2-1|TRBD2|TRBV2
TGTGCCAGCAGCCCCGGGACTAGCGGGGGGCAGGAGTTCTTC
CASSPGTSGGQEFF
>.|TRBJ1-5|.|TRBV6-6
TGTGCCAGCAGCACCGGGAGTAATTACCAGCCCCAGCATTTT
CASSTGSNYQPQHF
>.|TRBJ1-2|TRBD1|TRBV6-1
TGTGCCAGCAGCCTCCGGGACAGGGGTGCTGGCTACACCTTC
CASSLRDRGAGYTF
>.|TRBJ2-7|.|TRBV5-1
TGCGCCAGCAGCTTGAGCCCCCCTATGGACGAGCAGTACTTC
CASSLSPPMDEQYF
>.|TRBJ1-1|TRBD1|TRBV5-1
TGCGCCAGCAGCCGGGACAGGAACACTGAAGCTTTCTTT
CASSRDRNTEAFF
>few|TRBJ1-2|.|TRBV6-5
TGTGCCAGCAGTTACTCCGGGGGAAAGGACTATGGCTACACCTTC
CASSYSGGKDYGYTF
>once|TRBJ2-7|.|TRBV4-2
TGTGCCAGCAGCCAAGATCTGGACGGGATGGGGAATGAGCAGTACTTC
CASSQDLDGMGNEQYF
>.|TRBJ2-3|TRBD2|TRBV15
TGTGCCACCAGCAGGTCGACTAGCGGGGTTACAGATACGCAGTATTTT
CATSRSTSGVTDTQYF
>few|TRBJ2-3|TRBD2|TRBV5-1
TGCGCCAGCAGCTTGGTTAGCGGGGTGGTCACAGATACGCAGTATTTT
CASSLVSGVVTDTQYF
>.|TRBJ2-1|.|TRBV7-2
TGTGCCAGCAGGCCCGCCGGGGCAGCATCCCCAGGCAATGAGCAGTTCTTC
CASRPAGAASPGNEQFF
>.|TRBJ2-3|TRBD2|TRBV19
TGTGCCAGTAGTCCAACGGGTGCTAGCGGGGGGTACGAAACGACAGATACGCAGTATTTT
CASSPTGASGGYETTDTQYF
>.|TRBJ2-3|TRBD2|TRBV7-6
TGTGCCAGCAGCAGCCCTAGCGGGCCCCGCACAGATACGCAGTATTTT
CASSSPSGPRTDTQYF
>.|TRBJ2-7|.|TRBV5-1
TGCGCCAGCAGCTTGGGGCAGGGCTCCTACGAGCAGTACTTC
CASSLGQGSYEQYF
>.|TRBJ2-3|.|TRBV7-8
TGTGCCAGCAGCGCCCGCACAGATACGCAGTATTTT
CASSARTDTQYF